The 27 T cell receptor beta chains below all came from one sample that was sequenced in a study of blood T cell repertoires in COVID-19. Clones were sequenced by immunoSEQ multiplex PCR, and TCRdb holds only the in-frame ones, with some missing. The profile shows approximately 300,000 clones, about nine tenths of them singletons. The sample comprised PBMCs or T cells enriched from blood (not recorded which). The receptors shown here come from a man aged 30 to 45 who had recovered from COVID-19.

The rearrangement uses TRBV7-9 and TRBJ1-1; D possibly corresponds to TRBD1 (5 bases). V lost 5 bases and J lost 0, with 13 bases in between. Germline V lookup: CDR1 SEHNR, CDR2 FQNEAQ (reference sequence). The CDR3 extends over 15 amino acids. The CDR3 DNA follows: TGTGCCAGCAGCCCTCTAGGGGCCGTGAACACTGAAGCTTTCTTT. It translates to CASSPLGAVNTEAFF.

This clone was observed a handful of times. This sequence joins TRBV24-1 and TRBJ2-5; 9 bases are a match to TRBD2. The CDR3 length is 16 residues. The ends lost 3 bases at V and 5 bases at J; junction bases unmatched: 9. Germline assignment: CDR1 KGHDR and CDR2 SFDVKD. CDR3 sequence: CATSDPHGTSRETQYF. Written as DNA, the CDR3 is TGTGCCACCAGTGATCCCCACGGGACTAGCAGGGAGACCCAGTACTTC.

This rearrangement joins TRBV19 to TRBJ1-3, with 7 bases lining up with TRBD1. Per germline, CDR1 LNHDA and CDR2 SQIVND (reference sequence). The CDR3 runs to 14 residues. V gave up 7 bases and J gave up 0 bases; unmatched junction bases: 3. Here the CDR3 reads CASTDRASGNTIYF. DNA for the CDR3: TGTGCCAGTACTGACAGGGCCTCTGGAAACACCATATATTTT.

DNA for the CDR3: TGTGCCACCGTAGCGGGAGGGACCTACAATGAGCAGTTCTTC. Translating it yields CATVAGGTYNEQFF. The rearrangement uses TRBV11-2 and TRBJ2-1; TRBD2 aligns across 11 bases. This CDR3 has 14 amino acids. CDR1 is SGHAT and CDR2 is FQNNGV in the germline V gene. Unmatched junction bases numbered 4, after V lost 10 bases and J lost 2 bases.

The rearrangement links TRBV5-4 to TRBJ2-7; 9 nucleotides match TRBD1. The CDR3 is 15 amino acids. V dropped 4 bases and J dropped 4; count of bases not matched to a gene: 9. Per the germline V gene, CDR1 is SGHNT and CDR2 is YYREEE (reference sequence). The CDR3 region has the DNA TGTGCCAGCAGCCTGGGACAGGGAAGTCCGTACGAGCAGTACTTC. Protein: CASSLGQGSPYEQYF.

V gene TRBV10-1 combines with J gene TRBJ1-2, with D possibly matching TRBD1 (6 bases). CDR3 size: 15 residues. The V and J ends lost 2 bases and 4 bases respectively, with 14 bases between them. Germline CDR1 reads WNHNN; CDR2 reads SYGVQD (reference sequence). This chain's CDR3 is CASSEGGRGTYGYTF. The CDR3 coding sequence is TGCGCCAGCAGTGAGGGAGGCAGGGGAACCTATGGCTACACCTTC.

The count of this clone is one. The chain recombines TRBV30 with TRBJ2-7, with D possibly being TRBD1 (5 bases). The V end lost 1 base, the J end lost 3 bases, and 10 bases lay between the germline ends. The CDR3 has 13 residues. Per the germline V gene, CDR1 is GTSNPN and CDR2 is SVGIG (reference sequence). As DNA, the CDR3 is TGTGCCTGGAGTGGCGACAGCCTCTACGAGCAGTACTTC. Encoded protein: CAWSGDSLYEQYF.

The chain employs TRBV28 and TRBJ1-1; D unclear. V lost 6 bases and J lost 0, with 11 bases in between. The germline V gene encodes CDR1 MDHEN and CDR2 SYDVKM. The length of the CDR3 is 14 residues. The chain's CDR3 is CASSLGGMNTEAFF. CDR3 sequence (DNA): TGTGCCAGCAGCCTTGGCGGAATGAACACTGAAGCTTTCTTT.

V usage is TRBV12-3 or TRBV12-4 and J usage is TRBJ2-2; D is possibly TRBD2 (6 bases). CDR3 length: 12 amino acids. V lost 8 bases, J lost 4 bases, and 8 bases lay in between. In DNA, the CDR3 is TGTGCCAGCGGGCGGGGCACCGGGGAGCTGTTTTTT. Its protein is CASGRGTGELFF.

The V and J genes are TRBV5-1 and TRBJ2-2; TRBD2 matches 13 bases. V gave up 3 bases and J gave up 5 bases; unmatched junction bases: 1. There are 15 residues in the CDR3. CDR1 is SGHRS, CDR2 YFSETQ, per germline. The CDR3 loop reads CASSWGLAGTGELFF. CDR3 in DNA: TGCGCCAGCAGCTGGGGACTAGCGGGAACCGGGGAGCTGTTTTTT.

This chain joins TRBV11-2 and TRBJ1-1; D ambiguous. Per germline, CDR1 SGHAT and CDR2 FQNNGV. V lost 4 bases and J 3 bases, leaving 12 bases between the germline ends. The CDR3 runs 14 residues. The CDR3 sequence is CASSSPRGYTEAFF. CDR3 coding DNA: TGTGCCAGCAGCTCCCCCCGGGGATACACTGAAGCTTTCTTT.

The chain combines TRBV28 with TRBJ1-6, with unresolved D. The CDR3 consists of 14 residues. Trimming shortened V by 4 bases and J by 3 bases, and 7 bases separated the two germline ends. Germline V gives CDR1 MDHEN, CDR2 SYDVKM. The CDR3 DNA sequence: TGTGCCAGCAGTTCGGGAATCTATAATTCACCCCTCCACTTT. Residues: CASSSGIYNSPLHF.

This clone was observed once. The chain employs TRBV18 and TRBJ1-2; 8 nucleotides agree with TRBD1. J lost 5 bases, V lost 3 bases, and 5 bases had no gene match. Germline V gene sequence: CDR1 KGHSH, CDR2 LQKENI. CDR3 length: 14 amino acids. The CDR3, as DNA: TGTGCCAGCTCACCCTCGGGACAGGCTTATGGCTACACCTTC. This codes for CASSPSGQAYGYTF.

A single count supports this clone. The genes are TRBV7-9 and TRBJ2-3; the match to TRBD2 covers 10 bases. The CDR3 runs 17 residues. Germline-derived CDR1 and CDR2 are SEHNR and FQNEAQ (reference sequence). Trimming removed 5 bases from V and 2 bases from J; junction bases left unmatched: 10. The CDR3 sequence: CASSRWGSGRATDTQYF. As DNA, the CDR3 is TGTGCCAGCAGCCGTTGGGGCAGCGGGAGGGCCACAGATACGCAGTATTTT.

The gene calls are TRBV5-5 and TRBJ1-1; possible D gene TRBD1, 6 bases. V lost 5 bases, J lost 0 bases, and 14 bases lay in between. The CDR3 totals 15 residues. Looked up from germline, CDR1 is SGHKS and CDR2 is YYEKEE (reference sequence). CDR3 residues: CASRPTGLMNTEAFF. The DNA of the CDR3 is TGTGCCAGCAGGCCCACAGGGCTCATGAACACTGAAGCTTTCTTT.

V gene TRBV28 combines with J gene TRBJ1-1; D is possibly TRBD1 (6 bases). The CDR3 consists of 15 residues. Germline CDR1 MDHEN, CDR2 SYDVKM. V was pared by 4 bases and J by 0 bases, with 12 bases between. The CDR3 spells CASSSMDRMNTEAFF. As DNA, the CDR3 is TGTGCCAGCAGTTCTATGGACAGAATGAACACTGAAGCTTTCTTT.

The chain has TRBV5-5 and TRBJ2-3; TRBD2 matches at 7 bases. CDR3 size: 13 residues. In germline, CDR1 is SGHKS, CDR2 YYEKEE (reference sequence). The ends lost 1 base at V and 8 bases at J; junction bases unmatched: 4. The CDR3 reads CASSLSGEGTQYF. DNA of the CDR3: TGTGCCAGCAGCTTGTCCGGGGAGGGTACGCAGTATTTT. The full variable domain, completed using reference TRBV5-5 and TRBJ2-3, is DAGVTQSPTHLIKTRGQQVTLRCSPISGHKSVSWYQQVLGQGPQFIFQYYEKEERGRGNFPDRFSARQFPNYSSELNVNALLLGDSALYLCASSLSGEGTQYFGPGTRLTVL.

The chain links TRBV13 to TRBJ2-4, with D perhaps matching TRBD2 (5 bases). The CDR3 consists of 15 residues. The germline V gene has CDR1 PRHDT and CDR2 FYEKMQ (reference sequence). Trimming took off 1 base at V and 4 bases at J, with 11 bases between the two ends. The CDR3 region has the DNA TGTGCCAGCAGCTTAGATCTAGCACAGAAAAACATTCAGTACTTC. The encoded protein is CASSLDLAQKNIQYF.

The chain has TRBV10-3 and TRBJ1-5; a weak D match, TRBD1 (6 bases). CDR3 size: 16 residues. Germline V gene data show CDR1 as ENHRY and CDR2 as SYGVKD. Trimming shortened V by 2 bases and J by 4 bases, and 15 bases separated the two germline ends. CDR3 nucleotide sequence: TGTGCCATCAGTGAGATCGCCCGAGGGGGTAATCAGCCCCAGCATTTT. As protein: CAISEIARGGNQPQHF.

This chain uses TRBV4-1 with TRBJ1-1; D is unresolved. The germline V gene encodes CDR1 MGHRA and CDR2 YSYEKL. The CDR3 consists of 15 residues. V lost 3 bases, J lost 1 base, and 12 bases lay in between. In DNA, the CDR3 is TGCGCCAGCAGCCACCCGGGGAAGGCGAACACTGAAGCTTTCTTT. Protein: CASSHPGKANTEAFF.

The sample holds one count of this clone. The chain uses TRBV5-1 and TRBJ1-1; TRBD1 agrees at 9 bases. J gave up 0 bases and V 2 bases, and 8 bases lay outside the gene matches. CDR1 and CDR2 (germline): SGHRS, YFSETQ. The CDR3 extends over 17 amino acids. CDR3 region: CASSFPGQGGVNTEAFF. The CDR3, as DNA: TGCGCCAGCAGCTTTCCGGGACAGGGAGGGGTGAACACTGAAGCTTTCTTT.

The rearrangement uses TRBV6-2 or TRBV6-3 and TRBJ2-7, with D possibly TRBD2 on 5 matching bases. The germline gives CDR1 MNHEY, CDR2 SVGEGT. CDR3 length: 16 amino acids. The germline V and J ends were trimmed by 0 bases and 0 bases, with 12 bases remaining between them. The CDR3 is CASSYSPSGSSYEQYF. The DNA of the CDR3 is TGTGCCAGCAGTTACTCTCCCAGCGGAAGCTCCTACGAGCAGTACTTC.

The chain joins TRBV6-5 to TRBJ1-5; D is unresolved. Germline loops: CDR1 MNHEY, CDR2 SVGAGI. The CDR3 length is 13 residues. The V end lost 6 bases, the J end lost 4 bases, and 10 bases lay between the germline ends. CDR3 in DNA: TGTGCCAGCAGGATGGCGGTAAATCAGCCCCAGCATTTT. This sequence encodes CASRMAVNQPQHF.

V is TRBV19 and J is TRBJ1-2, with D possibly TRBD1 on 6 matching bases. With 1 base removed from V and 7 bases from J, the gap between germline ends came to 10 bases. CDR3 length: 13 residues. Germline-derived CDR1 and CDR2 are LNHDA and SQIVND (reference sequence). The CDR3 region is CASSIGGGAGYTF. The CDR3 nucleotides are TGTGCCAGTAGTATAGGAGGGGGAGCTGGCTACACCTTC.

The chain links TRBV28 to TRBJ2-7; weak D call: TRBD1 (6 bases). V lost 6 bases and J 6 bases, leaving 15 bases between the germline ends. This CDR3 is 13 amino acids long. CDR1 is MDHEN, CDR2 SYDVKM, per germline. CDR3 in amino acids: CASSGTPPGEQYF. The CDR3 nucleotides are TGTGCCAGCAGCGGGACACCCCCGGGCGAGCAGTACTTC.

The CDR3 sequence: CASSSGLAGFMEQYF. The CDR3 nucleotides are TGTGCCAGCAGTAGCGGACTAGCGGGGTTTATGGAGCAGTACTTC. The chain uses TRBV6-5 and TRBJ2-7; 12 bases agree with TRBD2. CDR3 length equals 15 residues. Germline-derived CDR1 and CDR2 are MNHEY and SVGAGI. The V segment lost 5 bases and the J segment 7 bases; nucleotides outside the gene matches: 9.

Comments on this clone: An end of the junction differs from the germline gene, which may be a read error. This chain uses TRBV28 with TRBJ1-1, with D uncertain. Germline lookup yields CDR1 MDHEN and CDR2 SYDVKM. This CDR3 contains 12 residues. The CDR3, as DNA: TGTGCCAGCAGTCCCAGAACAACTAATCCCACCTGG. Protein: CASSPRTTNPTW.